The rows below give T cell receptor beta chains drawn from one sample of a study of neurological immune-mediated disorders. TCRdb itself ran the 5' RACE reads through MiXCR, one entry per CDR3 protein. The sample gives over 35,000 distinct CDR3 sequences, 4.5% of which show up once; 5.5% to 6.5% is in the top ten. The sample taken for sequencing was PBMCs. The source is a woman between 55 and 75 years old with multiple sclerosis. Both conserved end residues are part of each CDR3. Fields, in order: CDR3 length, J gene, V gene, D gene, clone size, CDR3 protein, CDR3 DNA. D genes are given only for firm matches. The listing skips clone size in some rows; elsewhere it reads once, few, many or a size class.

cdr3_length: 14
j_call: TRBJ1-2
v_call: TRBV9
d_call: TRBD1
clone_size: many
cdr3_aa: CASSPLGTAYGYTF
cdr3_nt: TGTGCCAGCAGCCCCTTGGGGACAGCCTATGGCTACACCTTC

cdr3_length: 13
j_call: TRBJ1-4
v_call: TRBV6-6
d_call: -
clone_size: many
cdr3_aa: CASSWSGPEKLFF
cdr3_nt: TGTGCCAGCAGTTGGTCCGGTCCTGAAAAACTGTTTTTT

cdr3_length: 14
j_call: TRBJ2-7
v_call: TRBV5-1
d_call: TRBD1
clone_size: -
cdr3_aa: CASSSGQGAREQYF
cdr3_nt: TGCGCCAGCAGCTCGGGACAGGGGGCGCGGGAGCAGTACTTC

cdr3_length: 14
j_call: TRBJ1-5
v_call: TRBV12-3/TRBV12-4
d_call: -
clone_size: few
cdr3_aa: CASILGGADQPQHF
cdr3_nt: TGTGCCAGCATTCTAGGGGGAGCGGATCAGCCCCAGCATTTT

cdr3_length: 17
j_call: TRBJ1-3
v_call: TRBV4-1
d_call: -
clone_size: many
cdr3_aa: CASSQPFSASSGNTIYF
cdr3_nt: TGCGCCAGCAGCCAACCCTTTTCGGCAAGCTCTGGAAACACCATATATTTT

cdr3_length: 15
j_call: TRBJ1-2
v_call: TRBV18
d_call: -
clone_size: -
cdr3_aa: CASSPGGEGAYGYTF
cdr3_nt: TGTGCCAGCTCACCAGGCGGGGAAGGGGCCTATGGCTACACCTTC

cdr3_length: 15
j_call: TRBJ2-5
v_call: TRBV20-1
d_call: TRBD2
clone_size: -
cdr3_aa: CSARVRTSGQETQYF
cdr3_nt: TGCAGTGCTAGAGTGAGGACTAGCGGACAAGAGACCCAGTACTTC

cdr3_length: 13
j_call: TRBJ1-5
v_call: TRBV6-2/TRBV6-3
d_call: -
clone_size: many
cdr3_aa: CASSSPTGQPQHF
cdr3_nt: TGTGCCAGCAGTTCACCGACGGGTCAGCCCCAGCATTTT

cdr3_length: 15
j_call: TRBJ2-4
v_call: TRBV7-2
d_call: -
clone_size: many
cdr3_aa: CASSSQVGLLNIQYF
cdr3_nt: TGTGCCAGCAGCTCCCAAGTCGGACTCTTGAACATTCAGTACTTC

cdr3_length: 10
j_call: TRBJ2-7
v_call: TRBV20-1
d_call: -
clone_size: many
cdr3_aa: CSAGSYEQYF
cdr3_nt: TGCAGTGCTGGATCCTACGAGCAGTACTTC

cdr3_length: 16
j_call: TRBJ2-5
v_call: TRBV3-1
d_call: TRBD2
clone_size: many
cdr3_aa: CASSHASGASQETQYF
cdr3_nt: TGTGCCAGCAGCCATGCTAGCGGGGCAAGCCAAGAGACCCAGTACTTC

cdr3_length: 14
j_call: TRBJ2-5
v_call: TRBV5-1
d_call: -
clone_size: few
cdr3_aa: CASSPGLVQETQYF
cdr3_nt: TGCGCCAGCAGCCCTGGACTTGTCCAAGAGACCCAGTACTTC

cdr3_length: 17
j_call: TRBJ2-6
v_call: TRBV20-1
d_call: -
clone_size: many
cdr3_aa: CSARSPGEVFGANVLTF
cdr3_nt: TGCAGTGCTAGGAGCCCGGGAGAGGTCTTTGGGGCCAACGTCCTGACTTTC

cdr3_length: 17
j_call: TRBJ2-2
v_call: TRBV6-5
d_call: -
clone_size: few
cdr3_aa: CASSSNPGGMGTGELFF
cdr3_nt: TGTGCCAGCAGTTCCAATCCCGGCGGTATGGGGACCGGGGAGCTGTTTTTT

cdr3_length: 14
j_call: TRBJ2-2
v_call: TRBV20-1
d_call: TRBD1
clone_size: many
cdr3_aa: CSARAPQGAGELFF
cdr3_nt: TGCAGTGCTAGAGCCCCACAGGGGGCCGGGGAGCTGTTTTTT

cdr3_length: 15
j_call: TRBJ1-2
v_call: TRBV7-2
d_call: TRBD1
clone_size: few
cdr3_aa: CASSNDRAYGYGYTF
cdr3_nt: TGTGCCAGCAGTAATGACAGGGCGTACGGGTATGGCTACACCTTC

cdr3_length: 14
j_call: TRBJ2-3
v_call: TRBV5-1
d_call: -
clone_size: many
cdr3_aa: CASSLRQDADTQYF
cdr3_nt: TGCGCCAGCAGCTTGAGGCAGGACGCAGATACGCAGTATTTT

cdr3_length: 13
j_call: TRBJ1-6
v_call: TRBV5-6
d_call: -
clone_size: few
cdr3_aa: CASSLGNHSPLHF
cdr3_nt: TGTGCCAGCAGCTTGGGAAACCATTCACCCCTCCACTTT

cdr3_length: 14
j_call: TRBJ2-1
v_call: TRBV20-1
d_call: -
clone_size: many
cdr3_aa: CSAPSGASYNEQFF
cdr3_nt: TGCAGTGCTCCTTCGGGGGCATCCTACAATGAGCAGTTCTTC

cdr3_length: 16
j_call: TRBJ1-2
v_call: TRBV27
d_call: -
clone_size: few
cdr3_aa: CASSLSFDSRSYGYTF
cdr3_nt: TGTGCCAGCAGTTTATCGTTTGATTCCAGATCCTATGGCTACACCTTC

cdr3_length: 15
j_call: TRBJ1-4
v_call: TRBV7-6
d_call: -
clone_size: many
cdr3_aa: CASSWTTSSGEKLFF
cdr3_nt: TGTGCCAGCAGCTGGACAACCTCCAGCGGTGAAAAACTGTTTTTT